The rows below give T cell receptor beta chains drawn from one sample of a study of shared clonotypes between healthy human individuals. Data came from immunoSEQ multiplex PCR; TCRdb stores just in-frame clones and leaves some out. The sample gives 2,500,000 or so clones, 93% of which show up once; about 0.39% is in the top ten. Specimen: naive CD4+ T cells from PBMCs. The source is a man aged 18 to 29 in good health. Some clones in this sample may be carry-over from other donors' samples. The CDR3 runs from the conserved cysteine through the conserved F or W. A D gene is named only where the DNA matches it firmly. Only some rows state a clone size, as once, few, many or a class for expanded clones.

V gene: TRBV11-3; D gene: -; clone size: -; J gene: TRBJ2-2; CDR3 protein: CASSSQQGNTGELFF; CDR3 DNA: TGTGCCAGCAGCTCCCAACAGGGGAACACCGGGGAGCTGTTTTTT
V gene: TRBV7-9; D gene: -; clone size: -; J gene: TRBJ1-2; CDR3 protein: CASSLVGSGYGYTF; CDR3 DNA: TGTGCCAGCAGCTTAGTAGGGTCTGGCTATGGCTACACCTTC
V gene: TRBV30; D gene: -; clone size: -; J gene: TRBJ2-7; CDR3 protein: CAWAADTEQYF; CDR3 DNA: TGTGCCTGGGCGGCTGACACCGAGCAGTACTTC
V gene: TRBV4-3; D gene: -; clone size: -; J gene: TRBJ1-1; CDR3 protein: CASSRIRQRNTEAFF; CDR3 DNA: TGCGCCAGCAGCCGGATCCGACAGCGGAACACTGAAGCTTTCTTT
V gene: TRBV5-1; D gene: TRBD2; clone size: -; J gene: TRBJ2-2; CDR3 protein: CASSPPSGISNTGELFF; CDR3 DNA: TGCGCCAGCAGCCCCCCCAGCGGGATTTCGAACACCGGGGAGCTGTTTTTT
V gene: TRBV5-6; D gene: TRBD1; clone size: -; J gene: TRBJ2-3; CDR3 protein: CASREDRAGDTQYF; CDR3 DNA: TGTGCCAGCAGGGAGGACAGGGCCGGAGATACGCAGTATTTT
V gene: TRBV18; D gene: TRBD1; clone size: -; J gene: TRBJ1-2; CDR3 protein: CASSPGQDNYGYTF; CDR3 DNA: TGTGCCAGCTCACCGGGACAGGATAACTATGGCTACACCTTC
V gene: TRBV7-2; D gene: TRBD1; clone size: -; J gene: TRBJ1-5; CDR3 protein: CASSTSGTGVPPQHF; CDR3 DNA: TGTGCCAGCAGCACCAGCGGGACAGGGGTACCGCCCCAGCATTTT
V gene: TRBV28; D gene: -; clone size: -; J gene: TRBJ2-3; CDR3 protein: CASSLLGSTSTDTQYF; CDR3 DNA: TGTGCCAGCAGTTTACTCGGGAGTACCAGCACAGATACGCAGTATTTT
V gene: TRBV7-2; D gene: -; clone size: -; J gene: TRBJ2-7; CDR3 protein: CASSSTQVYEQYF; CDR3 DNA: TGTGCCAGCAGCTCCACCCAAGTCTACGAGCAGTACTTC
V gene: TRBV6-5; D gene: TRBD2; clone size: -; J gene: TRBJ2-7; CDR3 protein: CASSGTSGGAYEQYF; CDR3 DNA: TGTGCCAGCAGTGGGACTAGCGGGGGAGCCTACGAGCAGTACTTC
V gene: TRBV7-9; D gene: -; clone size: -; J gene: TRBJ1-1; CDR3 protein: CASSFPRAGNTEAFF; CDR3 DNA: TGTGCCAGCAGCTTCCCCCGGGCAGGAAACACTGAAGCTTTCTTT
V gene: TRBV6-1; D gene: -; clone size: -; J gene: TRBJ1-1; CDR3 protein: CASRTRWGSEAFF; CDR3 DNA: TGTGCCAGCAGGACCCGATGGGGGAGTGAAGCTTTCTTT
V gene: TRBV7-3; D gene: -; clone size: -; J gene: TRBJ2-3; CDR3 protein: CASSLGSGDTQYF; CDR3 DNA: TGTGCCAGCAGCTTAGGTTCGGGAGATACGCAGTATTTT
V gene: TRBV5-1; D gene: TRBD1; clone size: -; J gene: TRBJ2-1; CDR3 protein: CASSPGTVYNEQFF; CDR3 DNA: TGCGCCAGCAGCCCCGGGACAGTTTACAATGAGCAGTTCTTC
V gene: TRBV11-2; D gene: -; clone size: once; J gene: TRBJ2-7; CDR3 protein: CASSQDSSYEQYF; CDR3 DNA: TGTGCCAGCAGCCAGGACAGCTCCTACGAGCAGTACTTC
V gene: TRBV19; D gene: -; clone size: -; J gene: TRBJ2-4; CDR3 protein: CASSPALAKNIQYF; CDR3 DNA: TGTGCCAGTAGTCCAGCCTTAGCCAAAAACATTCAGTACTTC
V gene: TRBV6-6; D gene: -; clone size: -; J gene: TRBJ2-3; CDR3 protein: CASSRGGPGSTDTQYF; CDR3 DNA: TGTGCCAGCAGCCGGGGAGGCCCAGGTAGCACAGATACGCAGTATTTT
V gene: TRBV18; D gene: -; clone size: -; J gene: TRBJ1-4; CDR3 protein: CASSPRDDSNEKLFF; CDR3 DNA: TGTGCCAGCTCACCTCGGGACGATTCTAATGAAAAACTGTTTTTT
V gene: TRBV14; D gene: -; clone size: -; J gene: TRBJ2-7; CDR3 protein: CASSRIRTSYEQYF; CDR3 DNA: TGTGCCAGCAGCCGAATCCGGACGAGTTACGAGCAGTACTTC
V gene: TRBV27; D gene: -; clone size: -; J gene: TRBJ2-3; CDR3 protein: CASSSRATTPASVQADTQYF; CDR3 DNA: TGTGCCAGCAGTTCTAGGGCCACTACTCCCGCTTCGGTGCAAGCAGATACGCAGTATTTT
V gene: TRBV27; D gene: -; clone size: -; J gene: TRBJ1-1; CDR3 protein: CASSLSLTGDTEAFF; CDR3 DNA: TGTGCCAGCAGTTTATCGTTGACAGGCGACACTGAAGCTTTCTTT
V gene: TRBV9; D gene: -; clone size: -; J gene: TRBJ2-1; CDR3 protein: CASSVDGTGYRNEQFF; CDR3 DNA: TGTGCCAGCAGCGTAGACGGTACAGGGTACCGTAATGAGCAGTTCTTC
V gene: TRBV4-3; D gene: TRBD2; clone size: -; J gene: TRBJ2-3; CDR3 protein: CASSQISGGSADTQYF; CDR3 DNA: TGCGCCAGCAGCCAAATTTCGGGCGGGAGCGCAGATACGCAGTATTTT
V gene: TRBV2; D gene: -; clone size: -; J gene: TRBJ1-2; CDR3 protein: CASSLLKEGGYTF; CDR3 DNA: TGTGCCAGCTCCCTCCTAAAGGAAGGTGGCTACACCTTC
V gene: TRBV7-6; D gene: TRBD1; clone size: -; J gene: TRBJ2-3; CDR3 protein: CASSPLRTGEDTQYF; CDR3 DNA: TGTGCCAGCAGCCCTCTCCGGACAGGAGAAGATACGCAGTATTTT
V gene: TRBV5-1; D gene: -; clone size: -; J gene: TRBJ2-7; CDR3 protein: CASSLEGRRTEQYF; CDR3 DNA: TGCGCCAGCAGCTTGGAAGGGCGTCGAACCGAGCAGTACTTC
V gene: TRBV29-1; D gene: TRBD2; clone size: once; J gene: TRBJ2-1; CDR3 protein: CSVDRAGGVNEQFF; CDR3 DNA: TGCAGCGTTGATAGGGCGGGAGGGGTGAATGAGCAGTTCTTC
V gene: TRBV28; D gene: -; clone size: -; J gene: TRBJ1-5; CDR3 protein: CASSFPTDQPQHF; CDR3 DNA: TGTGCCAGCAGTTTCCCCACGGATCAGCCCCAGCATTTT
V gene: TRBV7-9; D gene: TRBD1; clone size: -; J gene: TRBJ1-1; CDR3 protein: CASSLGQGDTEAFF; CDR3 DNA: TGTGCCAGCAGCTTAGGGCAGGGGGACACTGAAGCTTTCTTT
V gene: TRBV5-6; D gene: -; clone size: once; J gene: TRBJ2-7; CDR3 protein: CASSLAGGGPYEQYF; CDR3 DNA: TGTGCCAGCAGCTTGGCAGGGGGAGGCCCCTACGAGCAGTACTTC
V gene: TRBV19; D gene: -; clone size: -; J gene: TRBJ1-1; CDR3 protein: CASSRSPGTYTEAFF; CDR3 DNA: TGTGCCAGTAGTAGAAGTCCCGGCACCTACACTGAAGCTTTCTTT
V gene: TRBV11-2; D gene: TRBD2; clone size: -; J gene: TRBJ2-2; CDR3 protein: CASSSTSGRTGELFF; CDR3 DNA: TGTGCCAGCAGCTCCACTAGCGGGAGGACCGGGGAGCTGTTTTTT
V gene: TRBV5-8; D gene: -; clone size: -; J gene: TRBJ2-7; CDR3 protein: CASSWDKPYEQYF; CDR3 DNA: TGTGCCAGCAGCTGGGACAAGCCCTACGAGCAGTACTTC
V gene: TRBV30; D gene: -; clone size: -; J gene: TRBJ1-5; CDR3 protein: CAWSVGRGGWQPQHF; CDR3 DNA: TGTGCCTGGAGTGTCGGCAGGGGAGGATGGCAGCCCCAGCATTTT
V gene: TRBV6-5; D gene: -; clone size: -; J gene: TRBJ1-1; CDR3 protein: CASIKAGDNTEAFF; CDR3 DNA: TGTGCCAGCATAAAAGCGGGGGATAACACTGAAGCTTTCTTT
V gene: TRBV5-1; D gene: -; clone size: -; J gene: TRBJ1-1; CDR3 protein: CASSLGDTNTEAFF; CDR3 DNA: TGCGCCAGCAGTTTGGGGGACACCAACACTGAAGCTTTCTTT
V gene: TRBV7-2; D gene: -; clone size: -; J gene: TRBJ2-3; CDR3 protein: CASSLVGRLSTDTQYF; CDR3 DNA: TGTGCCAGCAGCTTAGTAGGGCGACTCAGCACAGATACGCAGTATTTT
V gene: TRBV28; D gene: -; clone size: -; J gene: TRBJ2-7; CDR3 protein: CASSLTLAEQYF; CDR3 DNA: TGTGCCAGCAGCCTAACTTTGGCCGAGCAGTACTTC
V gene: TRBV20-1; D gene: -; clone size: -; J gene: TRBJ2-7; CDR3 protein: CSAGQTYEQYF; CDR3 DNA: TGCAGCGCCGGGCAGACCTACGAGCAGTACTTC
V gene: TRBV6-1; D gene: -; clone size: -; J gene: TRBJ2-5; CDR3 protein: CASSGTGIETQYF; CDR3 DNA: TGTGCCAGCAGTGGAACAGGGATCGAGACCCAGTACTTC
V gene: TRBV7-6; D gene: -; clone size: -; J gene: TRBJ2-1; CDR3 protein: CASSFRPAGYNEQFF; CDR3 DNA: TGTGCCAGCAGCTTTCGCCCAGCGGGCTACAATGAGCAGTTCTTC
V gene: TRBV28; D gene: -; clone size: -; J gene: TRBJ2-2; CDR3 protein: CASSTWGANTGELFF; CDR3 DNA: TGTGCCAGCAGTACCTGGGGGGCGAACACCGGGGAGCTGTTTTTT
V gene: TRBV5-1; D gene: -; clone size: -; J gene: TRBJ1-4; CDR3 protein: CASSLGALVATNEKLFF; CDR3 DNA: TGCGCCAGCAGCTTGGGGGCACTAGTTGCAACTAATGAAAAACTGTTTTTT
V gene: TRBV9; D gene: -; clone size: -; J gene: TRBJ1-1; CDR3 protein: CASSAPVSGETEAFF; CDR3 DNA: TGTGCCAGCAGCGCCCCCGTGTCCGGGGAGACTGAAGCTTTCTTT
V gene: TRBV7-2; D gene: -; clone size: -; J gene: TRBJ2-5; CDR3 protein: CASSPINLGASPGETQYF; CDR3 DNA: TGTGCCAGCAGCCCCATAAATCTTGGGGCTTCCCCAGGGGAGACCCAGTACTTC
V gene: TRBV28; D gene: TRBD1; clone size: -; J gene: TRBJ2-7; CDR3 protein: CASSLARTGNYYEQYF; CDR3 DNA: TGTGCCAGCAGTTTAGCCCGGACAGGAAACTATTACGAGCAGTACTTC
V gene: TRBV15; D gene: -; clone size: -; J gene: TRBJ2-2; CDR3 protein: CATSREQGGAGELFF; CDR3 DNA: TGTGCCACCAGCAGGGAACAGGGTGGGGCCGGGGAGCTGTTTTTT
V gene: TRBV9; D gene: -; clone size: -; J gene: TRBJ2-2; CDR3 protein: CASSVETGELFF; CDR3 DNA: TGTGCCAGCAGCGTAGAAACCGGGGAGCTGTTTTTT
V gene: TRBV4-1; D gene: TRBD2; clone size: once; J gene: TRBJ2-1; CDR3 protein: CASSQTGLGYNEQFF; CDR3 DNA: TGCGCCAGCAGCCAAACCGGACTAGGCTACAATGAGCAGTTCTTC
V gene: TRBV28; D gene: -; clone size: -; J gene: TRBJ1-6; CDR3 protein: CASRRGDSPLHF; CDR3 DNA: TGTGCCAGCAGGCGGGGGGATTCACCCCTCCACTTT
V gene: TRBV5-5; D gene: -; clone size: few; J gene: TRBJ1-2; CDR3 protein: CASSLVSGLTNYGYTF; CDR3 DNA: TGTGCCAGCAGCTTGGTATCGGGGTTAACTAACTATGGCTACACCTTC
V gene: TRBV7-2; D gene: -; clone size: -; J gene: TRBJ1-5; CDR3 protein: CASSLVSTTNQPQHF; CDR3 DNA: TGTGCCAGCAGCTTAGTGTCGACAACAAATCAGCCCCAGCATTTT
V gene: TRBV7-9; D gene: TRBD1; clone size: -; J gene: TRBJ1-2; CDR3 protein: CASSQTGGGGYTF; CDR3 DNA: TGTGCCAGCAGCCAGACAGGGGGCGGTGGCTACACCTTC
V gene: TRBV2; D gene: -; clone size: -; J gene: TRBJ2-1; CDR3 protein: CASSGELGNEQFF; CDR3 DNA: TGTGCCAGCAGTGGGGAGTTAGGCAATGAGCAGTTCTTC
V gene: TRBV28; D gene: -; clone size: -; J gene: TRBJ2-5; CDR3 protein: CASSMGSYQETQYF; CDR3 DNA: TGTGCCAGCAGTATGGGCAGCTACCAAGAGACCCAGTACTTC
V gene: TRBV5-5; D gene: -; clone size: -; J gene: TRBJ2-5; CDR3 protein: CASSLSWGETQYF; CDR3 DNA: TGTGCCAGCAGCTTATCGTGGGGTGAGACCCAGTACTTC